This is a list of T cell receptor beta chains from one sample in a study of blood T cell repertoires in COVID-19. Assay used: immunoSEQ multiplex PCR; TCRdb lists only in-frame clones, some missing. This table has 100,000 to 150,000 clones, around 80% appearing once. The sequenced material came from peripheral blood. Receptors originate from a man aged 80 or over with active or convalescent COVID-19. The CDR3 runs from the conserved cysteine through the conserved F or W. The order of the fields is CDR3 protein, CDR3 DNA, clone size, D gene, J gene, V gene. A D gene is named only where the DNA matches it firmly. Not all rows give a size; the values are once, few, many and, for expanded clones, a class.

CDR3: CAWSMGDRDGETQYF
DNA: TGTGCCTGGAGTATGGGGGACAGGGACGGAGAGACCCAGTACTTC
size: NA
D: TRBD1
J: TRBJ2-5
V: TRBV30

CDR3: CASSFGGGSYNEQFF
DNA: TGCGCCAGCAGCTTCGGCGGGGGGTCCTACAATGAGCAGTTCTTC
size: NA
D: TRBD2
J: TRBJ2-1
V: TRBV5-1

CDR3: CASSVLGVETQYF
DNA: TGTGCCAGCAGTGTTCTCGGGGTTGAGACCCAGTACTTC
size: NA
D: NA
J: TRBJ2-5
V: TRBV2

CDR3: CASSQQQGKKLFF
DNA: TGTGCCAGCAGCCAGCAACAGGGGAAAAAACTGTTTTTT
size: NA
D: TRBD1
J: TRBJ1-4
V: TRBV3-1/TRBV3-2

CDR3: CASSPPQGGQASPSDYGYTF
DNA: TGCGCCAGCAGCCCCCCCCAAGGTGGACAGGCCTCCCCTTCTGACTATGGCTACACCTTC
size: few
D: TRBD1
J: TRBJ1-2
V: TRBV4-1

CDR3: CASSQERGGAYEQYF
DNA: TGCGCCAGCAGCCAAGAACGTGGGGGGGCCTACGAGCAGTACTTC
size: NA
D: TRBD2
J: TRBJ2-7
V: TRBV4-3

CDR3: CASSTGLAGNNEQFF
DNA: TGTGCCAGCAGTACGGGACTAGCGGGAAACAATGAGCAGTTCTTC
size: NA
D: TRBD2
J: TRBJ2-1
V: TRBV6-6

CDR3: CASSHNTEAFF
DNA: TGTGCCAGCAGCCATAACACTGAAGCTTTCTTT
size: NA
D: NA
J: TRBJ1-1
V: TRBV7-2

CDR3: CAIATGGIYEQYF
DNA: TGTGCCATCGCTACAGGGGGAATCTACGAGCAGTACTTC
size: few
D: TRBD1
J: TRBJ2-7
V: TRBV10-3

CDR3: CASSPQQGAMDTEAFF
DNA: TGTGCCAGCTCACCCCAGCAGGGGGCTATGGACACTGAAGCTTTCTTT
size: NA
D: TRBD1
J: TRBJ1-1
V: TRBV18

CDR3: CASSVTGGDQPQHF
DNA: TGCGCCAGCAGCGTAACAGGGGGGGATCAGCCCCAGCATTTT
size: NA
D: TRBD1
J: TRBJ1-5
V: TRBV5-1

CDR3: CASGPSWAGEQYF
DNA: TGTGCCAGCGGGCCAAGTTGGGCGGGGGAGCAGTACTTC
size: NA
D: NA
J: TRBJ2-7
V: TRBV9

CDR3: CASSYDPRGGTEAFF
DNA: TGTGCCAGCAGTTACGATCCTCGGGGAGGAACTGAAGCTTTCTTT
size: NA
D: NA
J: TRBJ1-1
V: TRBV6-5

CDR3: CASSPLAGGRYNEQFF
DNA: TGTGCCAGCAGCCCTCTAGCGGGGGGCCGATACAATGAGCAGTTCTTC
size: NA
D: TRBD2
J: TRBJ2-1
V: TRBV5-5

CDR3: CASSLSGGGYNEQFF
DNA: TGTGCCAGCAGCCTTAGCGGGGGTGGTTACAATGAGCAGTTCTTC
size: NA
D: TRBD2
J: TRBJ2-1
V: TRBV2

CDR3: CASRERGYTF
DNA: TGTGCCAGCAGGGAGCGTGGCTACACCTTC
size: NA
D: NA
J: TRBJ1-2
V: TRBV6-5

CDR3: CASSLFATGGRNNEQFF
DNA: TGTGCCAGCTCACTCTTCGCGACAGGGGGAAGGAACAATGAGCAGTTCTTC
size: NA
D: TRBD1
J: TRBJ2-1
V: TRBV18

CDR3: CAISESRTGGSPLHF
DNA: TGTGCCATCAGTGAGTCAAGGACAGGGGGTTCACCCCTCCACTTT
size: NA
D: TRBD1
J: TRBJ1-6
V: TRBV10-3

CDR3: CASSSGGRDYGYTF
DNA: TGTGCCAGCAGCTCAGGGGGTCGGGACTATGGCTACACCTTC
size: NA
D: TRBD1
J: TRBJ1-2
V: TRBV5-4

CDR3: CASRIDRDQPQHF
DNA: TGCGCCAGCAGAATAGACAGGGATCAGCCCCAGCATTTT
size: NA
D: TRBD1
J: TRBJ1-5
V: TRBV5-1

CDR3: CASSQLLAGTSYNEQFF
DNA: TGCGCCAGCAGCCAACTTCTAGCGGGGACCTCCTACAATGAGCAGTTCTTC
size: few
D: TRBD2
J: TRBJ2-1
V: TRBV4-3

CDR3: CASSIEGGRTYNEQFF
DNA: TGTGCCAGTAGTATAGAAGGAGGGCGGACCTACAATGAGCAGTTCTTC
size: NA
D: NA
J: TRBJ2-1
V: TRBV19

CDR3: CASSRSLYGYTF
DNA: TGTGCCAGTTCGAGAAGCCTCTATGGCTACACCTTC
size: once
D: NA
J: TRBJ1-2
V: TRBV11-2